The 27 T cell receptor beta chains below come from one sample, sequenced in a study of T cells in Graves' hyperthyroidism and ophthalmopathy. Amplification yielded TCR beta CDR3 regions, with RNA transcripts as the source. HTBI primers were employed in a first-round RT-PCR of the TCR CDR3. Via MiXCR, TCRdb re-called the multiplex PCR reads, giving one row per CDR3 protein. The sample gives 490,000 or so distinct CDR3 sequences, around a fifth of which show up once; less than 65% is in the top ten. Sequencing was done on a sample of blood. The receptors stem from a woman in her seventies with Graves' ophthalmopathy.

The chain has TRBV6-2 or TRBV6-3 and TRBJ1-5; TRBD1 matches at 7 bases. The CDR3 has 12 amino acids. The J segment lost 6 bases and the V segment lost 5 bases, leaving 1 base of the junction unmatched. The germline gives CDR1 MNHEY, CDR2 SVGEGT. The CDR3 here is CASSGTVQPQHF. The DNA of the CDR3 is TGTGCCAGCAGTGGGACAGTTCAGCCCCAGCATTTT.

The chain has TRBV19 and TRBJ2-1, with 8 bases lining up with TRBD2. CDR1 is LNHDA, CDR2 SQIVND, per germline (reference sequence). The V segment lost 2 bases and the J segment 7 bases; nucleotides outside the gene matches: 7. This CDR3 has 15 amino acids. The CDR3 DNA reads TGTGCCAGTAGTATATGGCTAGCGGGCGCAAATGAGCAGTTCTTC. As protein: CASSIWLAGANEQFF.

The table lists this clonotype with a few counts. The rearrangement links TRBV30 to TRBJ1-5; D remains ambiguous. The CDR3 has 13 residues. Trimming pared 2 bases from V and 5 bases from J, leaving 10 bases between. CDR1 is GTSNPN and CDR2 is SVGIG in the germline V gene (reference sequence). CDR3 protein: CAWSNGVDQPQHF. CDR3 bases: TGTGCCTGGAGTAATGGGGTGGATCAGCCCCAGCATTTT. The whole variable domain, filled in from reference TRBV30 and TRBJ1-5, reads SQTIHQWPATLVQPVGSPLSLECTVEGTSNPNLYWYRQAAGRGLQLLFYSVGIGQISSEVPQNLSASRPQDRQFILSSKKLLLSDSGFYLCAWSNGVDQPQHFGDGTRLSIL.

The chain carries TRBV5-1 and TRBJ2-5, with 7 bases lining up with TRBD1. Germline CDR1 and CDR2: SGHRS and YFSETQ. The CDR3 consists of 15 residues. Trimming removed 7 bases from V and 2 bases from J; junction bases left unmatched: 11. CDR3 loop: CASRTPGTEQETQYF. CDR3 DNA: TGCGCCAGCCGTACACCGGGGACAGAGCAAGAGACCCAGTACTTC. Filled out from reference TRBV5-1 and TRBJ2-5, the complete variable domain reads KAGVTQTPRYLIKTRGQQVTLSCSPISGHRSVSWYQQTPGQGLQFLFEYFSETQRNKGNFPGRFSGRQFSNSRSEMNVSTLELGDSALYLCASRTPGTEQETQYFGPGTRLLVL.

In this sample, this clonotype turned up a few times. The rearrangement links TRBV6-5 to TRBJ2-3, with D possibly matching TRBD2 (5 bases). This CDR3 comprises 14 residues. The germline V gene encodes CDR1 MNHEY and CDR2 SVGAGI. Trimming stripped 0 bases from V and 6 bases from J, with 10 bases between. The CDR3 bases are TGTGCCAGCAGTTACTCTGCGGGCGTGGATACGCAGTATTTT. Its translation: CASSYSAGVDTQYF.

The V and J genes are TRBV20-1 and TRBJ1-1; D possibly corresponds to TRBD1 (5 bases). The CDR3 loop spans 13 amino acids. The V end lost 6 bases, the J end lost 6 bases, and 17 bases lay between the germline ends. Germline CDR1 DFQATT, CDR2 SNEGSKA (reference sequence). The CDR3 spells CSAKTVYMAEAFF. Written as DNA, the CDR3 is TGCAGTGCAAAGACAGTTTATATGGCTGAAGCTTTCTTT.

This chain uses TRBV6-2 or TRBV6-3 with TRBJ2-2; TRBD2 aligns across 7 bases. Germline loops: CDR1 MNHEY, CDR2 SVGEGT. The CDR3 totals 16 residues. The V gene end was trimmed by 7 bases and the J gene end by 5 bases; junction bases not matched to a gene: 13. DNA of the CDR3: TGTGCCAGCACCCCATTGAGAGGGAGGGATACCGGGGAGCTGTTTTTT. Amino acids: CASTPLRGRDTGELFF.

CDR3 amino acids: CASSFAIAGGYNEQFF. The DNA for the CDR3 is TGTGCCAGCAGCTTTGCAATAGCGGGGGGCTACAATGAGCAGTTCTTC. The chain uses TRBV5-6 and TRBJ2-1; 10 bases are a match to TRBD2. The CDR3 extends over 16 amino acids. The trim removed 2 bases at V and 3 bases at J, leaving 5 bases unmatched. The germline V gene encodes CDR1 SGHDT and CDR2 YYEEEE.

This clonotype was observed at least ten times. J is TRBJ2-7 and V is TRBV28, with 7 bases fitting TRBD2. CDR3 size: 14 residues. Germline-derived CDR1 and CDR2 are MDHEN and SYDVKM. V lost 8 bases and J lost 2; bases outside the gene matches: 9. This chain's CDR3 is CASWGGISTYEQYF. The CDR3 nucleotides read TGTGCCAGCTGGGGGGGTATTTCAACCTACGAGCAGTACTTC.

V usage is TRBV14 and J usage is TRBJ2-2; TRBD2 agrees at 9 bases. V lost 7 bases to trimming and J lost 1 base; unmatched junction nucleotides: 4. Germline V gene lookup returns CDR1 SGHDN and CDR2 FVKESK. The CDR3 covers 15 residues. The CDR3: CASNPTSGNTGELFF. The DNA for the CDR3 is TGTGCCAGCAACCCGACTAGCGGGAACACCGGGGAGCTGTTTTTT.

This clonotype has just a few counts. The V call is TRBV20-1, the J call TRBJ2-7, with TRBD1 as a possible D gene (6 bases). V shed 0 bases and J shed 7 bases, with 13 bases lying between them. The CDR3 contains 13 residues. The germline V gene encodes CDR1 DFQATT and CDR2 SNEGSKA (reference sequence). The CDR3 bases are TGCAGTGCTAGAGAGTCGGCTAGGGGGGAGCAGTACTTC. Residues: CSARESARGEQYF.

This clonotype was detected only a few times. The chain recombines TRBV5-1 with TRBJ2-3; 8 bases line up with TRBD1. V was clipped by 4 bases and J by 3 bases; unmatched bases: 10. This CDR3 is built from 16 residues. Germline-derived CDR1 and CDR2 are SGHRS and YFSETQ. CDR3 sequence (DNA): TGCGCCAGCAGCCCCGGACAGGGCATGGTTACAGATACGCAGTATTTT. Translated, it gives CASSPGQGMVTDTQYF.

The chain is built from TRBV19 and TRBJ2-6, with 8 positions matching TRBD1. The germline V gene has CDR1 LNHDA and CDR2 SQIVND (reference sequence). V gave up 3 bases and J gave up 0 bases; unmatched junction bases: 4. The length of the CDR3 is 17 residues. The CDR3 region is CASSIGQGGSGANVLTF. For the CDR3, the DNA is TGTGCCAGTAGTATCGGACAGGGAGGCTCTGGGGCCAACGTCCTGACTTTC.

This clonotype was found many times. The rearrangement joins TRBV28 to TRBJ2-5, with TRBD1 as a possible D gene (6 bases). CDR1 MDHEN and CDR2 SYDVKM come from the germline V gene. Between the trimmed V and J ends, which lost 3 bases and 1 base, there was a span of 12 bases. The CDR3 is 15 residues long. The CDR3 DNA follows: TGTGCCAGCAGTTTTCCAGGACAGTCCCAAGAGACCCAGTACTTC. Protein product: CASSFPGQSQETQYF.

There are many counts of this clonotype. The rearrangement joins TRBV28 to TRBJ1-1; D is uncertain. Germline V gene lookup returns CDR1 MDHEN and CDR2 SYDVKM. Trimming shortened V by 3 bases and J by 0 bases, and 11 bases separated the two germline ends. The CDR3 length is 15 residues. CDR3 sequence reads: CASSFLERLNTEAFF. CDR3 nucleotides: TGTGCCAGCAGTTTCCTGGAGAGATTGAACACTGAAGCTTTCTTT.

This chain's CDR3 is CASRTQGSGANVLTF. For the CDR3, the DNA is TGTGCCAGCAGAACCCAGGGAAGTGGGGCCAACGTCCTGACTTTC. This chain uses TRBV28 with TRBJ2-6; maybe TRBD1 (5 bases). The germline V and J ends were trimmed by 6 bases and 3 bases, with 12 bases remaining between them. The CDR3 sequence is 15 residues long. The germline gives CDR1 MDHEN, CDR2 SYDVKM. The full variable domain, in which reference TRBV28 and TRBJ2-6 provide the parts outside the CDR3, is DVKVTQSSRYLVKRTGEKVFLECVQDMDHENMFWYRQDPGLGLRLIYFSYDVKMKEKGDIPEGYSVSREKKERFSLILESASTNQTSMYLCASRTQGSGANVLTFGAGSRLTVL.

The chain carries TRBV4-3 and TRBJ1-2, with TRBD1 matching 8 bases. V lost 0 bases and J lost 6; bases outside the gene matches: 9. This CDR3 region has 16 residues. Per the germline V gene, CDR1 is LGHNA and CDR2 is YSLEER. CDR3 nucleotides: TGCGCCAGCAGCCAAGATGGTAACAGGGGGTCGAATGGCTACACCTTC. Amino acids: CASSQDGNRGSNGYTF.

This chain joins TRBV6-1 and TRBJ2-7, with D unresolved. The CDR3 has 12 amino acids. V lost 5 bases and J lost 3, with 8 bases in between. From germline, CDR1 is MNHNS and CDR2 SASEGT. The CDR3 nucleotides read TGTGCCAGCAGTCAGACCCTCTACGAGCAGTACTTC. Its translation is CASSQTLYEQYF.

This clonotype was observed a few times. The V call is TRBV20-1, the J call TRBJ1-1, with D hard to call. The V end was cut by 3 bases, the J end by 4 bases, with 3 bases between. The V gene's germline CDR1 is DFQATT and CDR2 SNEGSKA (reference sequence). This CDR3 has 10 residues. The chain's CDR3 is CSASLTEAFF. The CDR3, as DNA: TGCAGTGCTAGTCTCACTGAAGCTTTCTTT.

Written as DNA, the CDR3 is TGTGCCAGCAGCGTAGACCCCGGGGGAGCAGTGAACACTGAAGCTTTCTTT. Translation gives CASSVDPGGAVNTEAFF. The chain joins TRBV9 to TRBJ1-1, with D perhaps matching TRBD1 (5 bases). This CDR3 is built from 17 residues. CDR1 is SGDLS and CDR2 is YYNGEE in the germline V gene. V was clipped by 0 bases and J by 0 bases, with 15 bases between them.

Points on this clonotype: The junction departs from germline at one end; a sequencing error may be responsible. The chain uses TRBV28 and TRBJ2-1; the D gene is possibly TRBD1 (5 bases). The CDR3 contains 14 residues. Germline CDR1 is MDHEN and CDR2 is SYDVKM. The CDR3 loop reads CASRLPDIYNEQFF. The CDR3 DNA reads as TGTGCCAGCCGTTTACCGGACATCTACAATGAGCAGTTCTTC.

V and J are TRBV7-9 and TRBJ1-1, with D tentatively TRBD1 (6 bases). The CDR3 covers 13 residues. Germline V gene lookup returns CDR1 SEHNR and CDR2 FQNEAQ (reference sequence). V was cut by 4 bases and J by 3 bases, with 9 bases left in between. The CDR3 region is CASSSGTHTEAFF. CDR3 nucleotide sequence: TGTGCCAGCAGCTCAGGGACACACACTGAAGCTTTCTTT. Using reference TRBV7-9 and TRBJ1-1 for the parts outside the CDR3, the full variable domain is DTGVSQNPRHKITKRGQNVTFRCDPISEHNRLYWYRQTLGQGPEFLTYFQNEAQLEKSRLLSDRFSAERPKGSFSTLEIQRTEQGDSAMYLCASSSGTHTEAFFGQGTRLTVV.

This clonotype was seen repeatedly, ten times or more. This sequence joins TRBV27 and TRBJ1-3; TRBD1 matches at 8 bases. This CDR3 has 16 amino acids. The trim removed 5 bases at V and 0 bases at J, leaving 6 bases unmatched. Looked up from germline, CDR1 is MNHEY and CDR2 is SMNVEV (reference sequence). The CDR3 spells CASSPRDRYSGNTIYF. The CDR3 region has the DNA TGTGCCAGCAGTCCCCGGGACAGGTACTCTGGAAACACCATATATTTT.

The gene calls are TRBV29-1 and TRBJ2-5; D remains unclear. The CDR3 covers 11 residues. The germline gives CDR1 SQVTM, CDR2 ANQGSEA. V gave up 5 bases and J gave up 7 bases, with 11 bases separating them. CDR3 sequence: CSVYRVPTQYF. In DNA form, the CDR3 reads TGCAGCGTTTACCGGGTCCCGACCCAGTACTTC.

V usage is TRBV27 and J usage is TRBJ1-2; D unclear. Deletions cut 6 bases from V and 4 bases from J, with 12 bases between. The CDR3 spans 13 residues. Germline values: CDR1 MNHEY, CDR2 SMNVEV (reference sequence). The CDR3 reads CASRGGSGYGYTF. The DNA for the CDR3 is TGTGCCAGCAGGGGAGGGTCGGGCTATGGCTACACCTTC.

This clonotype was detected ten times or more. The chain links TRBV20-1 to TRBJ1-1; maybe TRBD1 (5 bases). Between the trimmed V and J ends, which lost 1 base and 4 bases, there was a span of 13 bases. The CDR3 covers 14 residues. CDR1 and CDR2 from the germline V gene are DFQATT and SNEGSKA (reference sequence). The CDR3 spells CSARGGNPGTEAFF. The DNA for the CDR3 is TGCAGTGCTAGAGGGGGGAATCCGGGCACTGAAGCTTTCTTT.

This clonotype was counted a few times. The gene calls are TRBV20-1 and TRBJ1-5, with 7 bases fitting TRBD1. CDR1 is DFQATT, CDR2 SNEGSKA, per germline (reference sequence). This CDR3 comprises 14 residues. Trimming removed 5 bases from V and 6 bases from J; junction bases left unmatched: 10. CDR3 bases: TGCAGTGCTTCCGAGGGGGCTGTGGGTCAGCCCCAGCATTTT. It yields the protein CSASEGAVGQPQHF.